This T cell receptor beta chain was recorded in a study of T cells after yellow fever vaccination (dated by TCRdb to the late 2010s). Notes on the research overall: The SMART-Seq v4 Ultra Low Input RNA kit was used to prepare libraries from fractions with low cell numbers. Bulk TCR alpha and beta repertoires were sequenced longitudinally to track T-cell clones before and after primary and booster YFV17D yellow fever vaccination. Two healthy male donors, one aged 18 to 30 and one aged 30 to 40 years, made up the cohort. Blood samples were taken at several timepoints before and after primary and secondary immunization, and bulk PBMC replicates and cell subsets were isolated.

CDR1 and CDR2 were assigned from the germline V gene (reference sequence) as LNHDA and SQIVND. The CDR3 spans 14 residues, from the cysteine through the phenylalanine. The retained sequence is limited to the CDR3, 42 bases, with the frame set at the first base. Trimming removed 5 bases from V and 5 bases from J, leaving 16 bases between the germline ends. Points the paper makes about the study in general: Because abundant contaminating clonotypes from the bulk population could be contained in FACS-sorted repertoires, computational filtering was required. The study included only two donors, which limits how far the findings can be generalized. Most clones expanded after primary vaccination (around 96% of CD4 and around 88% of CD8) were re-detected after the booster, suggesting that broad memory maintenance occurred. A small fraction of clonotypes appeared in both the CD4 and CD8 compartments, likely as a result of convergent recombination. Compared with the primary T-cell response, the secondary T-cell response was faster but weaker, reaching its peak on day 5 rather than on day 15.

The label giving this sample's treatment or condition can be read as: live attenuated yellow fever vaccine strain. Two biological replicates of bulk PBMCs were collected at each blood-draw timepoint. PBMCs were isolated from peripheral blood using a standard Ficoll-Paque protocol. TriZol was used to extract RNA from bulk PBMCs, from CD4 and CD8 fractions, and from dextramer-positive and dextramer-negative fractions. The sequencing machine was an Illumina NovaSeq 6000. TCR cDNA was synthesized by 5'RACE template switching, which introduced a universal primer site and unique molecular identifiers. cDNA synthesis was primed from both the TCR alpha and TCR beta constant segments. Library amplification involved two PCR steps, and the second step added sample barcodes and sequencing adapters. Libraries were sequenced on Illumina HiSeq 2500 (2x100 bp) or NovaSeq (2x150 bp). The paper's data handling went like this. MIGEC was used to demultiplex reads and collapse the reads into UMI consensus sequences, and MiXCR was used for V(D)J alignment. Vaccine-responding clonotypes were identified with edgeR using replicate PBMC samples, with FDR below 0.01 and a log2 fold change above 5 up to day 15 being required. CD4 or CD8 identity was assigned to each bulk clonotype according to whether the clonotype was present at higher abundance in the sequenced CD4 repertoire or the sequenced CD8 repertoire. TCRdb ran its own pipeline on the public reads, namely fastp trimming at Q25 and MiXCR clone calling, and kept in-frame beta chains. Here each entry gathers all rows of one CDR3 protein and keeps the most common genes and DNA. The V and J calls reflect TCRdb's pipeline rather than the authors' work. Counted in this sample were a few hundred thousand distinct CDR3 sequences; about 3.5% of them appeared once. The ten largest clones represent around 22% of the sample.

As concerns this clonotype: Its specific antigen is unknown. Base qualities are not at hand, and no much larger clone is one base apart.

The source was PBMCs, collected on the day of the yellow fever booster vaccination. The sequence derives from a man aged 18 to 30 who received the YFV17D yellow fever vaccine. The V and J segments used are TRBV19 and TRBJ2-7, with the D gene possibly TRBD1 or TRBD2, each one fitting 5 bases. The nucleotide sequence reads TGTGCCAGTAGTCGTGGGGACGGTGGCGACGAGCAGTACTTC. The encoded protein is CASSRGDGGDEQYF.